The clone carrying this T cell receptor beta chain has a single count. V was pared by 7 bases and J by 4 bases, with 7 bases of the junction left unmatched. This CDR3 region has 14 residues. Germline-derived CDR1 and CDR2 are MNHNY and SVGAGI (reference sequence). Clones were sequenced by immunoSEQ multiplex PCR, and TCRdb holds only the in-frame ones, with some missing. The sample carries about 68,000 clones, 85% to 95% recorded once. V and J are TRBV6-6 and TRBJ2-7; 10 bases line up with TRBD2. The sequencing input was PBMCs. This sequence was found in a middle-aged man with rheumatoid arthritis. The CDR3: CASTELAGIYEQYF. In DNA form, the CDR3 reads TGTGCCAGCACGGAACTAGCGGGGATTTACGAGCAGTACTTC.